This T cell receptor beta chain was sequenced in a study of cytomegalovirus exposure and HLA in healthy donors. The overall study: There were a few hundred genotyped donors. Of these, roughly 80% fell in the genetic ancestry cluster associated with self-reported Caucasian donors.

CDR1 and CDR2 from the germline V gene are SGHRS and YFSETQ. J gave up 5 bases and V 4 bases, and 7 bases lay outside the gene matches. The CDR3 is made up of 15 amino acids. 60 Vbeta and 13 Jbeta primers were used in PCR. Clones were read by immunoSEQ multiplex PCR, and TCRdb kept only the in-frame ones, dropping some. The sample totals approximately 110,000 clones. Input material: PBMCs. The rearrangement joins TRBV5-1 to TRBJ2-2, with 8 bases that match TRBD1. This TCR derives from a man aged 35-49 years in good health and CMV-seropositive. CDR3 loop: CASSPQGVGTGELFF. The CDR3 region has the DNA TGCGCCAGCAGCCCACAGGGGGTGGGTACCGGGGAGCTGTTTTTT. The variable domain in full, with the rest retrieved from reference TRBV5-1 and TRBJ2-2, is KAGVTQTPRYLIKTRGQQVTLSCSPISGHRSVSWYQQTPGQGLQFLFEYFSETQRNKGNFPGRFSGRQFSNSRSEMNVSTLELGDSALYLCASSPQGVGTGELFFGEGSRLTVL.